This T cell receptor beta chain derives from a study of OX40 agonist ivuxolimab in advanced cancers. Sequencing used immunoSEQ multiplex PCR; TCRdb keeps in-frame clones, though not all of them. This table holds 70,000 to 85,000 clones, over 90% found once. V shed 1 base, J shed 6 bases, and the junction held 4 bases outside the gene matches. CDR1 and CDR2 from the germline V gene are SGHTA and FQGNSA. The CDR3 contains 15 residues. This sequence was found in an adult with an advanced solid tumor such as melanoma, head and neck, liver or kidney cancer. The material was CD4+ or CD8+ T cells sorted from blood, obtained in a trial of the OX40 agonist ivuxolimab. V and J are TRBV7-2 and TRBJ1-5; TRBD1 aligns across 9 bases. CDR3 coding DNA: TGTGCCAGCAGCTTAGATCGGGACAGGGCTCAGCCCCAGCATTTT. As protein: CASSLDRDRAQPQHF.